The sequence of this T cell receptor beta chain was determined in a study of T-cell reconstitution after alpha-beta-depleted transplantation in children. Study-wide results and limits: The study reportedly traced alpha-beta T cells about two months after transplant to several hundred expanded graft clones. One year after transplant, T-cell counts and diversity came mostly from newly produced T cells. Surviving recipient T cells and thymic progenitors accounted for the high day-60 TCRbeta diversity observed in some patients.

In its sample, this clonotype was seen many times. Its antigen is not identified. This CDR3 region has 14 residues. Germline lookup yields CDR1 SGHNT and CDR2 YENEEA. Trimming removed 1 base from V and 3 bases from J; junction bases left unmatched: 2. The TCRbeta library incorporated unique molecular identifiers. TCRdb itself ran the PCR reads through MiXCR, one entry per CDR3 protein. The sample includes over 200,000 distinct CDR3 sequences, approximately 10% seen only once; the top ten take 25% to 30%. The sequence was obtained from a child under two years old with acute myeloid leukemia, due to receive a stem cell transplant. The rearrangement joins TRBV11-3 to TRBJ2-7; 8 bases agree with TRBD1. The starting material was PBMCs, obtained before TCRalphabeta/CD19-depleted stem cell transplant. The CDR3 DNA reads as TGTGCCAGCAGCTTAGGGACAGGGCACTACGAGCAGTACTTC. Translated: CASSLGTGHYEQYF.